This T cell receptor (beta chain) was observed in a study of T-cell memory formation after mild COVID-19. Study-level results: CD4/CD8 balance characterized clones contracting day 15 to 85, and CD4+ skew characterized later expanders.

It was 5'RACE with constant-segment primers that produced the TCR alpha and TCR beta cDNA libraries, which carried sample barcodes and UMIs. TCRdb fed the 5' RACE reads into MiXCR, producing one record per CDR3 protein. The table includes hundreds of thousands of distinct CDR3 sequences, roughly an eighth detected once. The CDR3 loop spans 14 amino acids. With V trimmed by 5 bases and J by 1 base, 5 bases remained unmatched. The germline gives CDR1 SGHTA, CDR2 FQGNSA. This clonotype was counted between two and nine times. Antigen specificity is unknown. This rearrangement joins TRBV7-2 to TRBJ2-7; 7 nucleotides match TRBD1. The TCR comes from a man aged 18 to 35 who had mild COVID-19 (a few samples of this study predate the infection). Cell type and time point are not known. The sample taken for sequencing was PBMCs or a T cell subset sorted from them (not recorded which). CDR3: CASSPQTGSYEQYF. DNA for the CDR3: TGTGCCAGCAGCCCACAGACAGGGTCCTACGAGCAGTACTTC.